This entry features one T cell receptor (beta chain) sequence. Antigen specificity is unknown. The CDR3 covers 12 residues. Trimming took 0 bases from V and 10 from J, leaving 9 bases between them. The germline V gene has CDR1 SNHLY and CDR2 FYNNEI. This specimen comes from a study of beta chain features in type 1 diabetes. Study-wide points: In every one of the four CD4+ subsets, TCRB CDR3s were moderately but significantly shorter in Type 1 diabetes patients.

Reverse transcribing all isolated RNA meant expressed TCRB transcripts were sequenced. Method: immunoSEQ multiplex PCR; TCRdb's copy keeps in-frame clones and lacks some. The sample lists hundreds of thousands of clones, around 15% occurring once. The chain is built from TRBV2 and TRBJ1-1; D unresolved. Sequenced material: naive CD4+ T cells from blood. The clonotype originates from a young man with type 1 diabetes. The CDR3 DNA reads as TGTGCCAGCAGTGAAGCTTTGAGGACAGCTTTCTTT. Translating it yields CASSEALRTAFF.